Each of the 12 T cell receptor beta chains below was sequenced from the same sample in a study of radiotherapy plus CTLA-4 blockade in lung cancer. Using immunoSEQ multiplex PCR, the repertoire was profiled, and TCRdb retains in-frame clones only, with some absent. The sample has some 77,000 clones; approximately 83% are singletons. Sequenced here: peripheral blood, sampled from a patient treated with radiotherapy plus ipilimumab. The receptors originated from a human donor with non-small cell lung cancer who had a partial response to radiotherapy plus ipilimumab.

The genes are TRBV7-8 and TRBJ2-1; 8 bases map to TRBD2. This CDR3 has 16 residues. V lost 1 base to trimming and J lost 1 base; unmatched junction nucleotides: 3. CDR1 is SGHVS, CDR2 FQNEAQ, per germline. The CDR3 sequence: CASSLEAGVSYNEQFF. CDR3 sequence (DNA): TGTGCCAGCAGCTTAGAAGCGGGAGTTTCCTACAATGAGCAGTTCTTC.

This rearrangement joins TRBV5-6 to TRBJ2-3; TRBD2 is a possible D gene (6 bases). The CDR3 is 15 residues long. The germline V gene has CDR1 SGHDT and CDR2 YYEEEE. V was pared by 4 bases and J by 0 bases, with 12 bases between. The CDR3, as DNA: TGTGCCAGCAGCGCCGGAGGGACTAGCACAGATACGCAGTATTTT. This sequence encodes CASSAGGTSTDTQYF.

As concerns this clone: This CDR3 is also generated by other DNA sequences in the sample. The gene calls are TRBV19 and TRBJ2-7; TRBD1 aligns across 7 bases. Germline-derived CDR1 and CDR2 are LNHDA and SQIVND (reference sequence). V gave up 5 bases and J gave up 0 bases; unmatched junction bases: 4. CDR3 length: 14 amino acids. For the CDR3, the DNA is TGTGCCAGTAGTGGAGACAGGGTCTCCTACGAGCAGTACTTC. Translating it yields CASSGDRVSYEQYF. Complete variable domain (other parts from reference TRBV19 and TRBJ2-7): DGGITQSPKYLFRKEGQNVTLSCEQNLNHDAMYWYRQDPGQGLRLIYYSQIVNDFQKGDIAEGYSVSREKKESFPLTVTSAQKNPTAFYLCASSGDRVSYEQYFGPGTRLTVT.

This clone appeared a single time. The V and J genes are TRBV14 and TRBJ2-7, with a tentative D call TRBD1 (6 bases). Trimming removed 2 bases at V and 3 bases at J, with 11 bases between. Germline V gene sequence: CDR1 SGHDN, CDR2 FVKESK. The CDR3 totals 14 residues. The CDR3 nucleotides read TGTGCCAGCAGCCAACCGGGACAACTCTACGAGCAGTACTTC. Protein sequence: CASSQPGQLYEQYF.

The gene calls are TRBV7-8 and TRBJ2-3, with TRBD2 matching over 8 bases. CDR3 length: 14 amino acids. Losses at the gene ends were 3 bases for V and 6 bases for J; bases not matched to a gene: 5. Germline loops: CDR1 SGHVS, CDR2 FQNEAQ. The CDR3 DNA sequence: TGTGCCAGCAGCTTTAGCGGGAATGGTGATACGCAGTATTTT. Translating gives CASSFSGNGDTQYF.

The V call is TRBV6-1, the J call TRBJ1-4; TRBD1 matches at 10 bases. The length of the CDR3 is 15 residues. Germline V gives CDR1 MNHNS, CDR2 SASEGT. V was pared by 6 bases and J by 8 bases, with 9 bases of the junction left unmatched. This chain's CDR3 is CASRPGQGGVEKLFF. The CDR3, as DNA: TGTGCCAGCAGGCCCGGACAGGGGGGAGTGGAAAAACTGTTTTTT.

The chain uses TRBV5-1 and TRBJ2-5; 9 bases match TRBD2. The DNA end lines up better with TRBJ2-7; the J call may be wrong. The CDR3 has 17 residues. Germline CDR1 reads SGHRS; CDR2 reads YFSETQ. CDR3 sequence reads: CASSLGTSTEFTYEQYF. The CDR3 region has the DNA TGCGCCAGCAGCCTAGGGACTAGCACTGAATTTACCTACGAGCAGTACTTC.

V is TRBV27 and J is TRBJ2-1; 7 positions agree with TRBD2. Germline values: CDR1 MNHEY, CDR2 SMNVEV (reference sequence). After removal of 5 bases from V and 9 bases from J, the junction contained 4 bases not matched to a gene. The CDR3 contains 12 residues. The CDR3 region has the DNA TGTGCCAGCAGTGCGGGGGACGGTGAGCAGTTCTTC. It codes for CASSAGDGEQFF.

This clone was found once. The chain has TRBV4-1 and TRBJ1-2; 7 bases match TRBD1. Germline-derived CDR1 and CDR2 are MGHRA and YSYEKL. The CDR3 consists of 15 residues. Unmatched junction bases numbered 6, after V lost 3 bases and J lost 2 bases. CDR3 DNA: TGCGCCAGCAGCCATCCGGGACAGCTGAACTATGGCTACACCTTC. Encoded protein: CASSHPGQLNYGYTF.

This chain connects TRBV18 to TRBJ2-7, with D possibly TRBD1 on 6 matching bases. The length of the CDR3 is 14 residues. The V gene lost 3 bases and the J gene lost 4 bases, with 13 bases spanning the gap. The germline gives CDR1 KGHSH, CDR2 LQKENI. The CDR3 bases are TGTGCCAGCTCACCGCCCGGGACACCGTACGAGCAGTACTTC. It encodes CASSPPGTPYEQYF.

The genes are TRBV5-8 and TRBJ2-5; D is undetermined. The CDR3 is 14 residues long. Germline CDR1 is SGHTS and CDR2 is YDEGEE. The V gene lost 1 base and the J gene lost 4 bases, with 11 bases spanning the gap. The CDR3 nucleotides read TGTGCCAGCAGCTTGCCAGGTTGGGTAGAGACCCAGTACTTC. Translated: CASSLPGWVETQYF.

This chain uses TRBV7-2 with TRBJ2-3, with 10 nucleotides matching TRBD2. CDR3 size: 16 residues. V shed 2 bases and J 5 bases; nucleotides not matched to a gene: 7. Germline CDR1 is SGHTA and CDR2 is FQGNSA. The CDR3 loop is CASSLTAGGPLDTQYF. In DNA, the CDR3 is TGTGCCAGCAGCTTAACAGCGGGAGGGCCGCTAGATACGCAGTATTTT.